Listed here are 23 T cell receptor beta chains from one sample, sequenced in a study of molecular identifiers for immune sequencing clone quantification. TCRdb reprocessed the PCR reads via MiXCR and lists one record per CDR3 protein. The sample yields about 10,000 distinct CDR3 sequences, around a fifth seen once. The sample consisted of naive CD8+ T cells from blood, with Jurkat cell RNA spiked in. Specified subset: FACS-sorted CD8+CD4-CCR7+CD45RA+ naive T cells. Receptors originate from a human donor in good health. Some libraries in this study had Jurkat cell RNA spiked in.

By sample share, this clonotype is medium-sized. The chain joins TRBV20-1 to TRBJ2-1; D unclear. The CDR3 has 14 amino acids. Trimming removed 4 bases from V and 5 bases from J, with 15 bases in between. Germline lookup yields CDR1 DFQATT and CDR2 SNEGSKA (reference sequence). CDR3 residues: CSATPEFRHNEQFF. The CDR3 DNA is TGCAGTGCTACCCCTGAATTTCGGCACAATGAGCAGTTCTTC.

The table lists this clonotype with many counts. The V call is TRBV4-2, the J call TRBJ2-7; 7 nucleotides line up with TRBD1. The CDR3 runs to 15 residues. The junction had 5 bases not matched to a gene; V was cut back by 0 bases and J by 3 bases. Germline V lookup: CDR1 LGHNA, CDR2 YNFKEQ. The CDR3 nucleotides read TGTGCCAGCAGCCAAGATGTGTCAGGGGGCTACGAGCAGTACTTC. Residues: CASSQDVSGGYEQYF.

For this clonotype: A single base separates this from a much larger clone, so it may be a read error. The genes are TRBV24-1 and TRBJ2-1, with 12 bases that match TRBD2. Per the germline V gene, CDR1 is KGHDR and CDR2 is SFDVKD. V lost 9 bases and J lost 7; bases outside the gene matches: 12. The CDR3 has 16 residues. In DNA form, the CDR3 reads TGTGCCACCGGAAGGCCGACTAGCGGGGGCGCAAATGAGCAGTTCTTC. Protein product: CATGRPTSGGANEQFF.

This clonotype was seen ten or more times. The chain uses TRBV7-3 and TRBJ2-3; 9 positions agree with TRBD1. Trimming cost V 3 bases and J 4 bases; bases outside gene matches: 5. Germline V gives CDR1 SGHTA, CDR2 FQGTGA. The CDR3 loop spans 15 amino acids. CDR3 protein: CASSFGTGNADTQYF. Written as DNA, the CDR3 is TGTGCCAGCAGCTTTGGGACAGGGAACGCAGATACGCAGTATTTT.

The table lists this clonotype with many counts. V and J are TRBV12-3 or TRBV12-4 and TRBJ2-3; 9 bases fit TRBD1. Germline trimming cut 4 bases from V and 4 bases from J; bases unmatched to any gene: 12. CDR3 length equals 17 residues. CDR3 sequence (DNA): TGTGCCAGCAGTTCCAACCCCGGGACAGGGTTATCAGATACGCAGTATTTT. This codes for CASSSNPGTGLSDTQYF.

The chain joins TRBV4-2 to TRBJ1-1; D not resolved. Germline loops: CDR1 LGHNA, CDR2 YNFKEQ. V lost 0 bases, J lost 10 bases, and 21 bases lay in between. The CDR3 runs 16 residues. CDR3 residues: CASSQENGLGLRGAFF. The CDR3 bases are TGTGCCAGCAGCCAAGAAAACGGCCTTGGTCTCCGGGGAGCTTTCTTT.

This clonotype was picked up a small number of times. A read error may explain this, as a much larger clone is one base away. The chain employs TRBV2 and TRBJ2-1, with D perhaps TRBD1 (6 bases). Trimming took 4 bases from V and 5 from J, leaving 21 bases between them. From germline, CDR1 is SNHLY and CDR2 FYNNEI. The length of the CDR3 is 17 residues. CDR3: CASSGDTHRTDHNEQFF. The CDR3 nucleotides are TGTGCCAGCAGTGGGGACACACATAGGACCGACCACAATGAGCAGTTCTTC.

This clonotype is deemed medium-sized (0.01 to 0.1%). This chain's CDR3 is CASSSQGASEQYF. DNA of the CDR3: TGTGCCAGCAGTTCCCAGGGGGCAAGCGAGCAGTACTTC. The rearrangement uses TRBV6-5 and TRBJ2-7; TRBD1 agrees at 8 bases. The CDR3 is made up of 13 amino acids. CDR1 is MNHEY, CDR2 SVGAGI, per germline. V was clipped by 4 bases and J by 6 bases; unmatched bases: 5.

Remarks on this clonotype: A read error may be the cause here, since a much bigger clone is one base away. The chain links TRBV27 to TRBJ2-5, with D perhaps being TRBD1 or TRBD2 (6 bases each). The CDR3 is made up of 16 amino acids. Germline V gene lookup returns CDR1 MNHEY and CDR2 SMNVEV (reference sequence). The CDR3 protein is CAGSLSWGALGETQYF. Written as DNA, the CDR3 is TGTGCCGGCAGTTTATCGTGGGGGGCGCTTGGAGAGACCCAGTACTTC.

This clonotype is termed medium-sized. The chain links TRBV20-1 to TRBJ1-4, with a possible D match to TRBD1 (5 bases). The CDR3 totals 14 residues. Germline CDR1 DFQATT, CDR2 SNEGSKA (reference sequence). V was clipped by 0 bases and J by 7 bases, with 12 bases between them. CDR3 nucleotides: TGCAGTGCTAGAGATTTCAGGGTCGGTGAAAAACTGTTTTTT. Translating it yields CSARDFRVGEKLFF.

V gene TRBV28 combines with J gene TRBJ2-3, with 7 positions matching TRBD1. J was trimmed by 5 bases and V by 6 bases; bases with no gene match: 17. This CDR3 comprises 17 residues. Germline CDR1 and CDR2: MDHEN and SYDVKM. CDR3 amino acids: CASSQITGDRWGDTQYF. For the CDR3, the DNA is TGTGCCAGCAGCCAAATCACCGGGGACAGATGGGGAGATACGCAGTATTTT.

Judged by abundance, this clonotype is medium-sized (0.01 to 0.1%). CDR3 loop: CASSLYGKNEKLFF. CDR3 bases: TGTGCCAGCAGCTTATACGGGAAGAATGAAAAACTGTTTTTT. The chain joins TRBV7-6 to TRBJ1-4; D not resolved. Between the trimmed V and J ends, which lost 2 bases and 5 bases, there was a span of 9 bases. Germline lookup yields CDR1 SGHVS and CDR2 FNYEAQ. The CDR3 extends over 14 amino acids.

This clonotype was picked up a small number of times. V and J are TRBV28 and TRBJ1-4; D possibly corresponds to TRBD1 (5 bases). Germline values: CDR1 MDHEN, CDR2 SYDVKM. Trimming took 8 bases from V and 8 from J, leaving 15 bases between them. The CDR3 runs 13 residues. The chain's CDR3 is CASRIRGGEKLFF. The CDR3 bases are TGTGCCAGCCGGATAAGGGGTGGGGAAAAACTGTTTTTT. Together with reference TRBV28 and TRBJ1-4, the CDR3 gives the full variable domain: DVKVTQSSRYLVKRTGEKVFLECVQDMDHENMFWYRQDPGLGLRLIYFSYDVKMKEKGDIPEGYSVSREKKERFSLILESASTNQTSMYLCASRIRGGEKLFFGSGTQLSVL.

This clonotype qualifies as medium-sized. The chain is built from TRBV4-1 and TRBJ2-3; 8 positions agree with TRBD1. After removal of 3 bases from V and 7 bases from J, the junction contained 9 bases not matched to a gene. The CDR3 consists of 15 residues. Looked up from germline, CDR1 is MGHRA and CDR2 is YSYEKL. Here the CDR3 reads CASSQSPGTGHTQYF. DNA for the CDR3: TGCGCCAGCAGCCAGTCGCCCGGGACAGGTCATACGCAGTATTTT.

The sample holds many counts of this clonotype. The J gene is TRBJ2-3, the V gene TRBV9; D possibly corresponds to TRBD2 (6 bases). The CDR3 is 14 residues long. The germline V and J ends were trimmed by 4 bases and 6 bases, with 15 bases remaining between them. Looked up from germline, CDR1 is SGDLS and CDR2 is YYNGEE. CDR3 residues: CASSPAGSGDTQYF. The DNA of the CDR3 is TGTGCCAGCAGCCCGGCCGGGAGCGGGGATACGCAGTATTTT.

As regards this clonotype: Just one base apart from a much larger clone, this may be a read error. The genes are TRBV27 and TRBJ2-7, with D tentatively TRBD1 or TRBD2 (6 bases each). V shed 1 base and J shed 9 bases, with 22 bases lying between them. Germline CDR1 and CDR2: MNHEY and SMNVEV (reference sequence). The CDR3 runs 16 residues. CDR3 in amino acids: CASSLFALVGGLGQYF. CDR3 sequence (DNA): TGTGCCAGCAGTTTATTCGCACTAGTGGGGGGCCTAGGGCAGTACTTC.

By proportion, this clonotype is medium-sized. The gene calls are TRBV7-9 and TRBJ2-3, with no clear D. The V end lost 5 bases, the J end lost 4 bases, and 16 bases lay between the germline ends. The CDR3 consists of 15 residues. Germline values: CDR1 SEHNR, CDR2 FQNEAQ (reference sequence). The CDR3 coding sequence is TGTGCCAGCAGCCCCATTATGATCGACCCAGATACGCAGTATTTT. It encodes CASSPIMIDPDTQYF.

As to this clonotype: This sequence may be a read error, since a much larger clone differs from it by one base. This chain connects TRBV27 to TRBJ2-2; tentatively, D is TRBD2 (5 bases). In germline, CDR1 is MNHEY, CDR2 SMNVEV (reference sequence). The CDR3 loop spans 13 amino acids. The CDR3 protein is CASSQLYTGELSF. The CDR3 DNA reads TGTGCCAGCAGTCAACTTTACACCGGGGAGCTGTCTTTT.

About this clonotype itself: A clone one base away is much larger, so this may be a read error. The CDR3: CAISVPLGLAGRYEQYF. For the CDR3, the DNA is TGTGCCATCAGTGTGCCCCTTGGACTAGCGGGAAGGTACGAGCAGTACTTC. The chain links TRBV10-3 to TRBJ2-7; 12 bases are a match to TRBD2. The CDR3 contains 17 residues. Unmatched junction bases numbered 11, after V lost 4 bases and J lost 4 bases. The V gene's germline CDR1 is ENHRY and CDR2 SYGVKD.

Sample share makes this clonotype medium-sized (0.01 to 0.1%). This chain uses TRBV24-1 with TRBJ1-1, with TRBD1 as a possible D gene (5 bases). Trimming took 5 bases from V and 5 from J, leaving 11 bases between them. CDR3 length equals 13 residues. Looked up from germline, CDR1 is KGHDR and CDR2 is SFDVKD. The CDR3 here is CATSATGDTEAFF. The CDR3, as DNA: TGTGCCACCAGTGCCACGGGGGATACTGAAGCTTTCTTT.

This clonotype was seen a handful of times. The J gene is TRBJ2-1, the V gene TRBV12-3 or TRBV12-4; D gene ambiguous. The CDR3 has 13 amino acids. With 3 bases removed from V and 1 base from J, the gap between germline ends came to 4 bases. CDR3 DNA: TGTGCCAGCAGTTTGAGTTCCTACAATGAGCAGTTCTTC. This translates into CASSLSSYNEQFF.

This clonotype is medium-sized in the sample. The rearrangement links TRBV2 to TRBJ2-3; 10 bases agree with TRBD2. The CDR3 consists of 19 residues. J lost 1 base, V lost 8 bases, and 18 bases had no gene match. The germline V gene has CDR1 SNHLY and CDR2 FYNNEI. The CDR3 reads CASGGLAAFRGMGTDTQYF. The CDR3 nucleotides read TGTGCCAGCGGCGGACTAGCGGCATTCCGGGGGATGGGCACAGATACGCAGTATTTT.

This clonotype was counted at least ten times. J is TRBJ2-3 and V is TRBV12-3 or TRBV12-4; 9 bases line up with TRBD2. V lost 1 base, J lost 5 bases, and 1 base stayed unmatched. This CDR3 has 14 residues. The CDR3 DNA reads as TGTGCCAGCAGTTTAGGCGGGAGGGGAGATACGCAGTATTTT. This translates into CASSLGGRGDTQYF.